The 25 T cell receptor beta chains reported below all come from one sample, sequenced in a study of blood T cell repertoires in COVID-19. Sequencing used immunoSEQ multiplex PCR; TCRdb keeps in-frame clones, though not all of them. The data hold about 120,000 clones, with over 60% observed a single time. Material: peripheral blood. These TCRs come from a woman older than 75 with active or convalescent COVID-19.

This clone has a single count. The chain uses TRBV7-2 and TRBJ2-7; 10 bases align to TRBD1. V trimming: 3 bases; J trimming: 2 bases; junction bases outside the gene matches: 4. The length of the CDR3 is 15 residues. Germline CDR1 is SGHTA and CDR2 is FQGNSA. CDR3 bases: TGTGCCAGCAGCTTTAGCGGGACAGGGGCCTACGAGCAGTACTTC. Translated: CASSFSGTGAYEQYF. The full variable domain, completed using reference TRBV7-2 and TRBJ2-7, is GAGVSQSPSNKVTEKGKDVELRCDPISGHTALYWYRQSLGQGLEFLIYFQGNSAPDKSGLPSDRFSAERTGGSVSTLTIQRTQQEDSAVYLCASSFSGTGAYEQYFGPGTRLTVT.

The chain combines TRBV6-1 with TRBJ2-6; D gene uncertain. With 5 bases removed from V and 4 bases from J, the gap between germline ends came to 12 bases. The germline V gene encodes CDR1 MNHNS and CDR2 SASEGT. CDR3 length equals 15 residues. CDR3 DNA sequence: TGTGCCAGCAGTTCCCCCCGCGTAGGGGCCAACGTCCTGACTTTC. It codes for CASSSPRVGANVLTF.

V gene TRBV4-1 combines with J gene TRBJ1-1; TRBD1 is a possible D gene (5 bases). Germline CDR1 reads MGHRA; CDR2 reads YSYEKL. Deletions cut 2 bases from V and 5 bases from J, with 12 bases between. The CDR3 contains 14 residues. This chain's CDR3 is CASSQTPGLTEAFF. CDR3 in DNA: TGCGCCAGCAGCCAAACACCGGGACTAACTGAAGCTTTCTTT.

The CDR3 sequence: CASRPSPAGLYEQYF. CDR3 bases: TGTGCCAGCAGGCCCTCTCCAGCGGGATTATACGAGCAGTACTTC. The V call is TRBV27, the J call TRBJ2-7; 7 nucleotides match TRBD2. After removal of 6 bases from V and 4 bases from J, the junction contained 12 bases not matched to a gene. Germline lookup yields CDR1 MNHEY and CDR2 SMNVEV (reference sequence). The CDR3 has 15 residues.

The CDR3 region has the DNA TGTGCCAGCAGTCCCGATCGGGGTACTGAAGCTTTCTTT. It codes for CASSPDRGTEAFF. V and J are TRBV11-2 and TRBJ1-1; D not certain. The CDR3 has 13 residues. The germline CDR1 and CDR2 sequences are SGHAT and FQNNGV. V lost 6 bases, J lost 5 bases, and 13 bases lay in between. The variable domain in full, with the rest retrieved from reference TRBV11-2 and TRBJ1-1, is EAGVAQSPRYKIIEKRQSVAFWCNPISGHATLYWYQQILGQGPKLLIQFQNNGVVDDSQLPKDRFSAERLKGVDSTLKIQPAKLEDSAVYLCASSPDRGTEAFFGQGTRLTVV.

This clone was seen once. The rearrangement links TRBV2 to TRBJ1-5, with 12 bases aligning to TRBD1. In germline, CDR1 is SNHLY, CDR2 FYNNEI. This CDR3 is 17 amino acids long. V was pared by 2 bases and J by 5 bases, with 7 bases of the junction left unmatched. Written as DNA, the CDR3 is TGTGCCAGCAGTGAAAAAGGGACAGGGGGCGGCTATCAGCCCCAGCATTTT. It specifies CASSEKGTGGGYQPQHF.

The CDR3 here is CASSESSWAFEAFF. The CDR3, as DNA: TGCGCCAGCAGTGAGTCAAGCTGGGCCTTTGAAGCTTTCTTT. This chain connects TRBV10-2 to TRBJ1-1; no firm D call. The CDR3 runs to 14 residues. CDR1 is WSHSY, CDR2 SAAADI, per germline. Trimming removed 0 bases at V and 7 bases at J, with 12 bases between.

The chain links TRBV28 to TRBJ2-5; 12 bases map to TRBD2. In germline, CDR1 is MDHEN, CDR2 SYDVKM. V lost 3 bases and J lost 3; bases outside the gene matches: 2. The CDR3 totals 15 residues. The CDR3 coding sequence is TGTGCCAGCAGTTTGACTAGCGGGAGCAAAGAGACCCAGTACTTC. Its translation is CASSLTSGSKETQYF.

V is TRBV29-1 and J is TRBJ1-2, with D unresolved. CDR3 size: 12 residues. CDR1 and CDR2 from the germline V gene are SQVTM and ANQGSEA. Between the trimmed V and J ends, which lost 4 bases and 4 bases, there was a span of 10 bases. The CDR3 is CSVGTGTYGYTF. In DNA form, the CDR3 reads TGCAGCGTTGGGACGGGAACCTATGGCTACACCTTC.

This chain connects TRBV5-1 to TRBJ1-5, with a weak D call TRBD1 (6 bases). Germline-derived CDR1 and CDR2 are SGHRS and YFSETQ. The length of the CDR3 is 15 residues. The V and J ends lost 4 bases and 0 bases respectively, with 11 bases between them. CDR3 sequence: CASSRDTASNQPQHF. Written as DNA, the CDR3 is TGCGCCAGCAGCCGGGACACGGCTAGCAATCAGCCCCAGCATTTT.

This rearrangement joins TRBV2 to TRBJ2-5; D perhaps matches TRBD1 (8 bases). V was pared by 6 bases and J by 4 bases, with 15 bases between. In germline, CDR1 is SNHLY, CDR2 FYNNEI. The CDR3 is 14 residues long. The CDR3 sequence: CASSGQGGGETQYF. CDR3 coding DNA: TGTGCCAGCAGCGGACAGGGCGGGGGAGAGACCCAGTACTTC.

This clone is medium-sized. Relative to the germline gene, one junction end is altered; a read error may explain this. V and J are TRBV7-7 and TRBJ1-3; D not resolved. The CDR3 covers 21 residues. Per the germline V gene, CDR1 is SSHAT and CDR2 is FNYEAQ (reference sequence). CDR3 region: CASSFITTPPGRPNSGNTIYF. In nucleotides, the CDR3 is TGTGCTAGCAGCTTTATTACCACACCCCCGGGTAGACCAAACTCTGGAAACACCATATATTTT. Filled out from reference TRBV7-7 and TRBJ1-3, the complete variable domain reads GAGVSQSPRYKVTKRGQDVTLRCDPISSHATLYWYQQALGQGPEFLTYFNYEAQPDKSGLPSDRFSAERPEGSISTLTIQRTEQRDSAMYRCASSFITTPPGRPNSGNTIYFGEGSWLTVV.

CDR3 in amino acids: CASSVGGREGQPQHF. The CDR3 nucleotides are TGCGCCAGCAGCGTTGGGGGCAGGGAGGGTCAGCCCCAGCATTTT. The V and J genes are TRBV5-1 and TRBJ1-5, with D perhaps matching TRBD1 (6 bases). The V end was cut by 4 bases, the J end by 6 bases, with 17 bases between. The CDR3 is 15 amino acids. CDR1 SGHRS and CDR2 YFSETQ come from the germline V gene.

The chain combines TRBV7-8 with TRBJ1-6, with 7 bases fitting TRBD1. CDR3 length equals 17 residues. CDR1 is SGHVS and CDR2 is FQNEAQ in the germline V gene. J gave up 7 bases and V 1 base, and 10 bases lay outside the gene matches. CDR3 region: CASSLVLLDRRNSPLHF. In nucleotides, the CDR3 is TGTGCCAGCAGCTTAGTTCTCCTGGACAGGCGAAATTCACCCCTCCACTTT.

This chain connects TRBV6-6 to TRBJ1-2; D gene ambiguous. Looked up from germline, CDR1 is MNHNY and CDR2 is SVGAGI (reference sequence). CDR3 size: 12 residues. Trimming stripped 4 bases from V and 4 bases from J, with 7 bases between. CDR3 DNA: TGTGCCAGCAGTTCGACGGGCTATGGCTACACCTTC. Encoded protein: CASSSTGYGYTF.

The CDR3 region is CSVDSRTGGYNEQFF. Written as DNA, the CDR3 is TGCAGCGTTGATAGTAGGACAGGGGGGTACAATGAGCAGTTCTTC. J is TRBJ2-1 and V is TRBV29-1, with 10 bases fitting TRBD1. Trimming removed 3 bases from V and 4 bases from J; junction bases left unmatched: 6. Looked up from germline, CDR1 is SQVTM and CDR2 is ANQGSEA. CDR3 size: 15 residues.

The chain combines TRBV3-1 (or the pseudogene TRBV3-2) with TRBJ2-7; D uncertain. This CDR3 is built from 13 residues. Germline CDR1 LGHDT, CDR2 YNNKEL (reference sequence). V lost 4 bases and J lost 2, with 9 bases in between. The CDR3 loop is CASSPLFTYEQYF. The CDR3 DNA reads TGTGCCAGCAGCCCACTATTTACCTACGAGCAGTACTTC.

This rearrangement joins TRBV5-4 to TRBJ2-1, with 10 bases matching TRBD2. There are 19 residues in the CDR3. V trimming: 0 bases; J trimming: 1 base; junction bases outside the gene matches: 10. Per germline, CDR1 SGHNT and CDR2 YYREEE (reference sequence). CDR3 coding DNA: TGTGCCAGCAGCTTGGCTCCTAGCGGGAGAGGGTGGTCCTACAATGAGCAGTTCTTC. It specifies CASSLAPSGRGWSYNEQFF. Complete variable domain (other parts from reference TRBV5-4 and TRBJ2-1): ETGVTQSPTHLIKTRGQQVTLRCSSQSGHNTVSWYQQALGQGPQFIFQYYREEENGRGNFPPRFSGLQFPNYSSELNVNALELDDSALYLCASSLAPSGRGWSYNEQFFGPGTRLTVL.

The genes are TRBV20-1 and TRBJ2-3, with TRBD2 matching 10 bases. Germline V lookup: CDR1 DFQATT, CDR2 SNEGSKA (reference sequence). The CDR3 contains 15 residues. Losses at the gene ends were 3 bases for V and 4 bases for J; bases not matched to a gene: 7. The DNA for the CDR3 is TGCAGTGCTAGTCGAAGCGGGAGGGCTGCAGATACGCAGTATTTT. Amino acid sequence: CSASRSGRAADTQYF.

V gene TRBV4-2 combines with J gene TRBJ2-1; tentatively, D is TRBD2 (6 bases). The CDR3 sequence is 17 residues long. Trimming left V 0 bases short and J 4 bases short, with 16 bases between. Per the germline V gene, CDR1 is LGHNA and CDR2 is YNFKEQ. The CDR3 protein is CASSQDQGLAPYNEQFF. Here the CDR3 DNA reads TGTGCCAGCAGCCAAGATCAAGGGCTAGCGCCTTACAATGAGCAGTTCTTC.

The J gene is TRBJ2-3, the V gene TRBV20-1, with a weak D call TRBD1 (5 bases). CDR3 length: 11 amino acids. CDR1 and CDR2 from the germline V gene are DFQATT and SNEGSKA (reference sequence). Trimming removed 8 bases at V and 3 bases at J, with 9 bases between. The CDR3 protein is CSQGGTDTQYF. As DNA, the CDR3 is TGCAGTCAGGGCGGTACAGATACGCAGTATTTT.

This chain connects TRBV3-1 (or the pseudogene TRBV3-2) to TRBJ1-5; the D is unclear. The germline CDR1 and CDR2 sequences are LGHDT and YNNKEL (reference sequence). The V gene lost 4 bases and the J gene lost 9 bases, with 13 bases spanning the gap. This CDR3 has 13 residues. This chain's CDR3 is CASSLGGGGPQHF. The CDR3 DNA sequence: TGTGCCAGCAGCCTCGGAGGCGGAGGGCCCCAGCATTTT.

The V call is TRBV18, the J call TRBJ1-1, with 9 bases identical to TRBD1. Germline CDR1 KGHSH, CDR2 LQKENI. V shed 3 bases and J 5 bases; nucleotides not matched to a gene: 7. The CDR3 runs to 15 residues. The CDR3 region is CASSPGTGLGTEAFF. In DNA, the CDR3 is TGTGCCAGCTCACCCGGGACAGGGTTGGGGACTGAAGCTTTCTTT.

V usage is TRBV28 and J usage is TRBJ1-2, with 10 bases fitting TRBD1. Unmatched junction bases numbered 5, after V lost 2 bases and J lost 5 bases. The germline CDR1 and CDR2 sequences are MDHEN and SYDVKM. The CDR3 sequence is 15 residues long. In DNA form, the CDR3 reads TGTGCCAGCAGTTTAGAGGGGACAGGGGAATATGGCTACACCTTC. Its translation is CASSLEGTGEYGYTF.

This clone was found a few times. The chain links TRBV5-1 to TRBJ2-7; 9 bases map to TRBD1. With 6 bases clipped from V and 1 base from J, the junction kept 8 bases outside the gene matches. Germline V gene data show CDR1 as SGHRS and CDR2 as YFSETQ. The CDR3 loop spans 15 amino acids. This chain's CDR3 is CASTNSDRGSYEQYF. DNA of the CDR3: TGCGCCAGCACCAATTCGGACAGGGGATCCTACGAGCAGTACTTC.